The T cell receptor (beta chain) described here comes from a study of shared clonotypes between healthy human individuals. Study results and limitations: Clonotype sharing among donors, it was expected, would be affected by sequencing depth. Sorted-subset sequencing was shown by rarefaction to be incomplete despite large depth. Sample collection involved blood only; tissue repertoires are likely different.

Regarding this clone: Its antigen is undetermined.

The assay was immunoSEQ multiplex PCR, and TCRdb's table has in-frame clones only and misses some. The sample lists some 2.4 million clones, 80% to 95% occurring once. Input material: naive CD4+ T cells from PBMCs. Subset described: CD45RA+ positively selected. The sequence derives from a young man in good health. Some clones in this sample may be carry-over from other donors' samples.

CDR3 nucleotide sequence: TGTGCCAGCAGCTTAACTGGGAGTAGGATGCGGGAGGCGGCGGAGACCCAGTACTTC. Encoded protein: CASSLTGSRMREAAETQYF. The chain couples TRBV7-3 to TRBJ2-5; 8 bases are a match to TRBD2. In germline, CDR1 is SGHTA, CDR2 FQGTGA. Trimming removed 0 bases from V and 5 bases from J; junction bases left unmatched: 17. The CDR3 extends over 19 amino acids.